This T cell receptor (beta chain) derives from a study of identical twins. Study outcomes and limitations: A partial confounding effect on zero-insertion analyses could come from invariant MAIT and iNKT cells. In drawing conclusions, the study used cross-sectional statistical analysis and did not follow the same donors. Shared out-of-frame alpha sequences (those common to twins) showed excess low generation probability. Fewer insertions characterized abundant cord blood beta clonotypes, whereas memory repertoires showed none.

Concerning this clonotype itself: Its antigen is as yet unknown.

CDR3 size: 18 residues. Trimming removed 2 bases at V and 6 bases at J, with 26 bases between. One entry per CDR3 protein, called by TCRdb with MiXCR from the 5' RACE reads. Seen here are 400,000 or so distinct CDR3 sequences, 8.5% to 10% observed once, and the top ten hold more than 8%. This sequence joins TRBV12-3 or TRBV12-4 and TRBJ2-7; the D gene could be TRBD1 or TRBD2 (5 bases each). The TCR comes from a woman between 45 and 65 years old in good health. Material for sequencing was naive T cells sorted from blood. Written as DNA, the CDR3 is TGTGCCAGCAGTTTACGTCCCCTTCAGGGTGGCGGGTCCGCCGAGCAGTACTTC. Its translation: CASSLRPLQGGGSAEQYF.